A single T cell receptor (beta chain) is shown here with its context. Its antigen is currently unknown. Germline V CDR1 and CDR2: LGHDT, YNNKEL (reference sequence). The V gene end was trimmed by 4 bases and the J gene end by 2 bases; junction bases not matched to a gene: 14. This CDR3 is 18 amino acids long. Documented treatment: roughly 20 received Ad26.COV2.S at low or high dose, single or two shots; roughly five received placebo; per-sample allocation not given. Day 63 following the first vaccine or placebo injection was when the samples were taken. The data are from a study of Ad26.COV2.S vaccination and SARS-CoV-2 variants. On the study more broadly: Ad26.COV2.S shots went into the muscle once or twice, 56 days apart. Study outcomes and limitations: The study found similar non-spike TCR breadth in vaccine and placebo recipients. People who got the vaccine had more spike-specific TCR breadth than people who got placebo. Reportedly, spike-specific CD8+ and CD4+ T cell responses achieved substantial breadth once vaccination had taken place.

Produced via immunoSEQ multiplex PCR; TCRdb's table is partial and in-frame only. The top ten clones hold about 7.4% of a sample with about 380,000 clones, about 83% of them seen once. This clonotype was obtained from a person between 18 and 65 years old who received the Ad26.COV2.S COVID-19 vaccine or a placebo. The chain combines TRBV3-1 (or the pseudogene TRBV3-2) with TRBJ2-1; the match to TRBD2 covers 7 bases. This specimen was peripheral blood, taken in a trial of Ad26.COV2.S vaccine versus placebo. The CDR3 DNA reads as TGTGCCAGCAGCCTCCGGGATCCTAGCGGAGAGGCCTACAATGAGCAGTTCTTC. It codes for CASSLRDPSGEAYNEQFF.